What follows are 22 T cell receptor beta chains derived from one specimen sequenced in a study of shared clonotypes between healthy human individuals. Assay: immunoSEQ multiplex PCR; the TCRdb copy retains only in-frame clones and omits some. The sample shows more than 2,000,000 clones, around nine tenths of them seen only once. Sequencing input: naive CD4+ T cells sorted from blood. Subset described: CD45RA+ positively selected. These TCRs come from a young man in good health.

The chain joins TRBV6-4 to TRBJ2-5; 8 bases fit TRBD2. Germline trimming cut 8 bases from V and 4 bases from J; bases unmatched to any gene: 6. CDR1 is MRHNA and CDR2 is SNTAGT in the germline V gene. The CDR3 is 13 residues long. CDR3 sequence (DNA): TGTGCCAGCGCAAGTCGGGGGGGAGAGACCCAGTACTTC. It encodes CASASRGGETQYF.

The chain combines TRBV15 with TRBJ2-7; D call uncertain. CDR1 and CDR2 (germline): LNHNV, YYDKDF (reference sequence). The CDR3 is 14 amino acids. V lost 0 bases and J 3 bases, leaving 9 bases between the germline ends. CDR3 loop: CATSRDRLGYEQYF. The CDR3 bases are TGTGCCACCAGCAGAGATCGGCTCGGCTACGAGCAGTACTTC.

V usage is TRBV18 and J usage is TRBJ1-2; no firm D call. Trimming took off 8 bases at V and 4 bases at J, with 14 bases between the two ends. The CDR3 runs to 13 residues. The germline V gene has CDR1 KGHSH and CDR2 LQKENI. CDR3 DNA sequence: TGTGCCAGCGCGGAAGGGAGCAGCTATGGCTACACCTTC. It encodes CASAEGSSYGYTF. The full variable domain, completed using reference TRBV18 and TRBJ1-2, is NAGVMQNPRHLVRRRGQEARLRCSPMKGHSHVYWYRQLPEEGLKFMVYLQKENIIDESGMPKERFSAEFPKEGPSILRIQQVVRGDSAAYFCASAEGSSYGYTFGSGTRLTVV.

On this clone itself: Other nucleotide sequences from this sample produce the same CDR3. The V gene is TRBV14, the J gene TRBJ1-2; D unclear. V gave up 1 base and J gave up 4 bases, with 7 bases separating them. Per the germline V gene, CDR1 is SGHDN and CDR2 is FVKESK. There are 13 residues in the CDR3. The CDR3 is CASSQVGSYGYTF. In nucleotides, the CDR3 is TGTGCCAGCAGCCAAGTTGGATCCTATGGCTACACCTTC.

This clone occurred a few times. The chain is built from TRBV5-6 and TRBJ1-6; D remains ambiguous. Trimming left V 7 bases short and J 8 bases short, with 13 bases between. The CDR3 length is 13 residues. CDR1 and CDR2 from the germline V gene are SGHDT and YYEEEE. For the CDR3, the DNA is TGTGCCAGCCGGGGTGCTGCGGATTCACCCCTCCACTTT. Protein: CASRGAADSPLHF. Full variable domain (missing parts from reference TRBV5-6 and TRBJ1-6): DAGVTQSPTHLIKTRGQQVTLRCSPKSGHDTVSWYQQALGQGPQFIFQYYEEEERQRGNFPDRFSGHQFPNYSSELNVNALLLGDSALYLCASRGAADSPLHFGNGTRLTVT.

This clone was seen only once. Other DNA variants within this sample encode the same CDR3. The chain combines TRBV5-1 with TRBJ2-7; D is unresolved. Trimming shortened V by 1 base and J by 2 bases, and 10 bases separated the two germline ends. CDR1 SGHRS and CDR2 YFSETQ come from the germline V gene. The CDR3 is 14 amino acids. The CDR3 here is CASSLTVLAYEQYF. CDR3 sequence (DNA): TGCGCCAGCAGCTTGACCGTCCTCGCCTACGAGCAGTACTTC.

The chain uses TRBV7-2 and TRBJ2-3; 7 bases are shared with TRBD2. V trimming: 6 bases; J trimming: 2 bases; junction bases outside the gene matches: 11. The CDR3 contains 16 residues. Germline-derived CDR1 and CDR2 are SGHTA and FQGNSA. In DNA, the CDR3 is TGTGCCAGCAGAATTAGTGCCGGGACTACCACAGATACGCAGTATTTT. Its translation: CASRISAGTTTDTQYF.

The CDR3 coding sequence is TGTGCCAGCAGCGTTTTCTCCGGGACAGGGGGTATCAATGAGCAGTTCTTC. It specifies CASSVFSGTGGINEQFF. This sequence joins TRBV9 and TRBJ2-1; TRBD1 matches at 11 bases. The germline CDR1 and CDR2 sequences are SGDLS and YYNGEE. The CDR3 sequence is 17 residues long. The V gene end was trimmed by 2 bases and the J gene end by 6 bases; junction bases not matched to a gene: 10.

V usage is TRBV5-4 and J usage is TRBJ2-2; perhaps TRBD1 as D (6 bases). The CDR3 consists of 15 residues. V was trimmed by 4 bases and J by 0 bases, leaving 10 bases between them. The germline gives CDR1 SGHNT, CDR2 YYREEE (reference sequence). CDR3 region: CASSPDSPNTGELFF. The DNA of the CDR3 is TGTGCCAGCAGCCCGGACAGCCCGAACACCGGGGAGCTGTTTTTT.

J is TRBJ2-5 and V is TRBV30, with no clear D. Per germline, CDR1 GTSNPN and CDR2 SVGIG (reference sequence). The CDR3 sequence is 14 residues long. V lost 2 bases to trimming and J lost 2 bases, with 12 bases between them. The CDR3 region has the DNA TGTGCCTGGAGTAAGAACACCAATCAAGAGACCCAGTACTTC. Translation gives CAWSKNTNQETQYF.

The genes are TRBV7-2 and TRBJ2-7; D ambiguous. V lost 1 base to trimming and J lost 3 bases, with 7 bases between them. CDR3 length: 13 residues. Germline V gene data show CDR1 as SGHTA and CDR2 as FQGNSA. This CDR3 is CASSLGAFYEQYF. CDR3 in DNA: TGTGCCAGCAGCTTAGGGGCCTTCTACGAGCAGTACTTC.

The rearrangement joins TRBV5-4 to TRBJ1-4; TRBD1 might be the D (5 bases). From germline, CDR1 is SGHNT and CDR2 YYREEE (reference sequence). The CDR3 has 16 residues. The V end was cut by 0 bases, the J end by 6 bases, with 15 bases between. CDR3 coding DNA: TGTGCCAGCAGCTTGGGGACGGGGACGGCGGATGAAAAACTGTTTTTT. Its protein is CASSLGTGTADEKLFF.

V usage is TRBV5-4 and J usage is TRBJ2-7; 14 bases fit TRBD2. The CDR3 contains 15 residues. Per the germline V gene, CDR1 is SGHNT and CDR2 is YYREEE (reference sequence). V shed 6 bases, J shed 3 bases, and the junction held 5 bases outside the gene matches. The CDR3 nucleotides are TGTGCCAGCACCCTCGGGACTAGCGGGAGCTACGAGCAGTACTTC. It is translated as CASTLGTSGSYEQYF.

The V and J genes are TRBV30 and TRBJ2-5, with D possibly TRBD2 on 6 matching bases. Germline V gene data show CDR1 as GTSNPN and CDR2 as SVGIG (reference sequence). Trimming took 1 base from V and 4 from J, leaving 16 bases between them. The CDR3 is 15 residues long. The CDR3 DNA reads as TGTGCCTGGAGTGGCCCGCGGACTAAGGGAGAGACCCAGTACTTC. Protein: CAWSGPRTKGETQYF. The entire variable domain, with the rest obtained from reference TRBV30 and TRBJ2-5, is as follows: SQTIHQWPATLVQPVGSPLSLECTVEGTSNPNLYWYRQAAGRGLQLLFYSVGIGQISSEVPQNLSASRPQDRQFILSSKKLLLSDSGFYLCAWSGPRTKGETQYFGPGTRLLVL.

The chain uses TRBV2 and TRBJ1-2; a possible D gene is TRBD1 (6 bases). Germline V lookup: CDR1 SNHLY, CDR2 FYNNEI. Between the trimmed V and J ends, which lost 8 bases and 4 bases, there was a span of 17 bases. The CDR3 covers 14 residues. CDR3 DNA sequence: TGTGCCAGCGGGGGGGCGACCCTCTTCTATGGCTACACCTTC. Its translation: CASGGATLFYGYTF.

The chain employs TRBV27 and TRBJ1-2; D ambiguous. This CDR3 comprises 14 residues. V shed 5 bases and J shed 8 bases, with 18 bases lying between them. Per the germline V gene, CDR1 is MNHEY and CDR2 is SMNVEV (reference sequence). Here the CDR3 reads CASSPSDRGLGYTF. In nucleotides, the CDR3 is TGTGCCAGCAGTCCCTCGGACCGGGGTTTGGGCTACACCTTC.

The chain combines TRBV28 with TRBJ1-2; D is ambiguous. Trimming pared 10 bases from V and 0 bases from J, leaving 9 bases between. The CDR3 length is 12 residues. Looked up from germline, CDR1 is MDHEN and CDR2 is SYDVKM. CDR3 nucleotides: TGTGCCATCCACCGGACTAACTATGGCTACACCTTC. Translating it yields CAIHRTNYGYTF.

The chain recombines TRBV6-5 with TRBJ2-5; 8 bases fit TRBD2. This CDR3 has 16 amino acids. CDR1 is MNHEY, CDR2 SVGAGI, per germline. V lost 0 bases and J lost 2; bases outside the gene matches: 5. The CDR3: CASSYSGASGQETQYF. The CDR3 DNA follows: TGTGCCAGCAGTTACTCCGGCGCTAGCGGGCAAGAGACCCAGTACTTC.

The chain recombines TRBV7-2 with TRBJ2-1; 8 bases match TRBD2. Per germline, CDR1 SGHTA and CDR2 FQGNSA. The CDR3 extends over 17 amino acids. V shed 5 bases and J 9 bases; nucleotides not matched to a gene: 18. As DNA, the CDR3 is TGTGCCAGCAGCGAGCGAAAGGGCGGGGGGTATCCCGGTGAGCAGTTCTTC. The encoded protein is CASSERKGGGYPGEQFF. Looking up the rest from reference TRBV7-2 and TRBJ2-1 gives the full variable domain: GAGVSQSPSNKVTEKGKDVELRCDPISGHTALYWYRQSLGQGLEFLIYFQGNSAPDKSGLPSDRFSAERTGGSVSTLTIQRTQQEDSAVYLCASSERKGGGYPGEQFFGPGTRLTVL.

The rearrangement links TRBV15 to TRBJ1-4; D unclear. Germline V lookup: CDR1 LNHNV, CDR2 YYDKDF (reference sequence). The CDR3 is 15 amino acids. V was cut by 1 base and J by 0 bases, with 6 bases left in between. The CDR3 loop is CATSRGDPTNEKLFF. In DNA, the CDR3 is TGTGCCACCAGCAGAGGAGACCCAACTAATGAAAAACTGTTTTTT. Looking up the rest from reference TRBV15 and TRBJ1-4 gives the full variable domain: DAMVIQNPRYQVTQFGKPVTLSCSQTLNHNVMYWYQQKSSQAPKLLFHYYDKDFNNEADTPDNFQSRRPNTSFCFLDIRSPGLGDTAMYLCATSRGDPTNEKLFFGSGTQLSVL.

The chain has TRBV5-1 and TRBJ2-3; no definite D call. Between the trimmed V and J ends, which lost 0 bases and 0 bases, there was a span of 8 bases. The length of the CDR3 is 15 residues. CDR1 is SGHRS and CDR2 is YFSETQ in the germline V gene. The CDR3: CASSLGDGSTDTQYF. In DNA, the CDR3 is TGCGCCAGCAGCTTGGGCGACGGTAGCACAGATACGCAGTATTTT.

The rearrangement uses TRBV5-1 and TRBJ1-3; no firm D call. V shed 5 bases and J shed 0 bases, with 18 bases lying between them. This CDR3 spans 17 amino acids. Germline V CDR1 and CDR2: SGHRS, YFSETQ. CDR3 sequence (DNA): TGCGCCAGCAGGCCCTCGGGATCGACCTTCTCTGGAAACACCATATATTTT. Translation gives CASRPSGSTFSGNTIYF.